Sequencing of this T cell receptor (beta chain) was carried out in a study of CD8 T cells in ankylosing spondylitis. Quantitative molecular-barcoded 5'-RACE generated the TCR beta libraries. TCRdb called the 5' RACE reads again in MiXCR, with one record for every CDR3 protein. The sample comprises about 130,000 distinct CDR3 sequences, around 9.3% of which are singletons, and approximately 3.3% rests with the top ten. Overall study results and limits: Blood from ankylosing spondylitis patients appeared to carry a characteristic roughly eight-variant TCR beta motif. Reports say disease-linked clones showed up significantly more in matched ankylosing spondylitis synovial fluid. In peripheral blood, disease-linked CD8+ clones occurred at relatively low frequencies.

Note on this clonotype: Its antigen is still unknown. This sequence may be a read error, since a much larger clone differs from it by one base.

Trimming took 0 bases from V and 10 from J, leaving 22 bases between them. The CDR3 extends over 17 amino acids. Germline V gives CDR1 SGHRS, CDR2 YFSETQ. Material: blood, either unsorted or a sorted T cell fraction (not recorded which). The chain joins TRBV5-1 to TRBJ2-2; D possibly matches TRBD1 or TRBD2 (5 bases each). The clonotype comes from a male donor with ankylosing spondylitis or in good health (not recorded which). CDR3 sequence: CASSLGHRSRDAAELFF. The CDR3 DNA reads as TGCGCCAGCAGCTTGGGCCACAGGAGTCGGGATGCCGCGGAGCTGTTTTTT.